The T cell receptor (beta chain) under discussion was sequenced for a study of shared clonotypes between healthy human individuals. The protocol was immunoSEQ multiplex PCR, while the TCRdb copy is restricted to in-frame clones and leaves out a portion. Seen here are 2.3 million or so clones, approximately 93% observed once, and the top ten hold about 0.37%. Sequencing used naive CD4+ T cells from PBMCs. Regarding subset: CD45RA+ positively selected. This TCR came from a man between 18 and 35 years old in good health. Some clones in this sample may be carry-over from other donors' samples.

The CDR3 sequence: CASSPLEKGLWYF. In DNA, the CDR3 is TGTGCCAGCTCACCACTGGAAAAGGGCCTATGGTACTTC. The V and J genes are TRBV18 and TRBJ2-4, with D unclear. There are 13 residues in the CDR3. Deletions cut 1 base from V and 15 bases from J, with 16 bases between. CDR1 and CDR2 from the germline V gene are KGHSH and LQKENI.